This entry is about one T cell receptor (beta chain). The CDR3 has 16 amino acids. Losses at the gene ends were 4 bases for V and 0 bases for J; bases not matched to a gene: 7. CDR1 is SGDLS, CDR2 YYNGEE, per germline. This record belongs to a study of cytomegalovirus exposure and HLA in healthy donors. The study ran its PCR with 60 Vbeta and 13 Jbeta primers. Sequenced by immunoSEQ multiplex PCR; TCRdb stores in-frame clones only, minus some. The sample lists 95,000 to 100,000 clones, more than 70% occurring once. This TCR was sampled from a female donor in good health and CMV-seronegative. The sequencing sample was made of PBMCs. The chain employs TRBV9 and TRBJ1-1, with 9 bases lining up with TRBD1. CDR3 DNA sequence: TGTGCCAGCAGCTCCTACAGGGGGCCTGTGAACACTGAAGCTTTCTTT. Its protein is CASSSYRGPVNTEAFF.